The 18 T cell receptor beta chains below all came from one sample that was sequenced in a study of vaccination effects on CD4 cells after COVID-19. Their specific antigens are unknown. The method was immunoSEQ multiplex PCR; TCRdb's version includes in-frame clones alone and lacks a portion of them. The sample yields approximately 16,000 clones, 55% to 75% seen once. Within the ViraFEST assay, antigen-specific CD4+ T cells underwent expansion with viral peptide pools prior to sequencing. Having been cultured for roughly 11 days, the cells underwent CD4+ T cell isolation. Two-dose vaccination with either BNT162b2 or mRNA-1273 was given to the participants. Sequencing was performed on CD4+ T cells from PBMCs cultured with SARS-CoV-2 spike peptides, taken after COVID-19 vaccination. The origin of the receptors is a human donor who received a COVID-19 vaccine.

V is TRBV7-9 and J is TRBJ1-1, with D perhaps matching TRBD1 (6 bases). Germline V CDR1 and CDR2: SEHNR, FQNEAQ (reference sequence). V was pared by 5 bases and J by 5 bases, with 15 bases between. CDR3 size: 14 residues. CDR3 region: CASSRGRGETEAFF. In nucleotides, the CDR3 is TGTGCCAGCAGCCGGGGGCGGGGCGAGACTGAAGCTTTCTTT.

The genes are TRBV12-3 or TRBV12-4 and TRBJ2-1; no clear D gene. V lost 3 bases to trimming and J lost 6 bases, with 9 bases between them. The CDR3 consists of 13 residues. Here the CDR3 reads CASSFDSGNEQFF. The CDR3 region has the DNA TGTGCCAGCAGTTTCGATTCGGGCAATGAGCAGTTCTTC.

This clone appeared a few times. The gene calls are TRBV29-1 and TRBJ2-7, with D tentatively TRBD1 (6 bases). Trimming shortened V by 6 bases and J by 6 bases, and 18 bases separated the two germline ends. Germline lookup yields CDR1 SQVTM and CDR2 ANQGSEA. The CDR3 is made up of 13 amino acids. CDR3 region: CSVASGVLVEQYF. The CDR3 DNA follows: TGCAGCGTGGCATCAGGGGTTCTGGTCGAGCAGTACTTC.

CDR3 in DNA: TGTGCCAGCAGGGGTGGGACATCCGGCTACACCTTC. This encodes CASRGGTSGYTF. The chain couples TRBV6-5 to TRBJ1-2, with D perhaps TRBD1 (6 bases). In germline, CDR1 is MNHEY, CDR2 SVGAGI. Trimming pared 6 bases from V and 8 bases from J, leaving 13 bases between. The CDR3 is 12 amino acids.

This clone has just a few counts. The gene calls are TRBV30 and TRBJ1-5, with D perhaps matching TRBD1 (5 bases). Germline-derived CDR1 and CDR2 are GTSNPN and SVGIG (reference sequence). The CDR3 length is 13 residues. Trimming removed 0 bases at V and 7 bases at J, with 10 bases between. CDR3 nucleotide sequence: TGTGCCTGGAGTGTTAAGGGGAACCAGCCCCAGCATTTT. Translating it yields CAWSVKGNQPQHF.

The chain has TRBV11-3 and TRBJ2-1; 8 bases line up with TRBD2. After removal of 5 bases from V and 4 bases from J, the junction contained 4 bases not matched to a gene. The CDR3 is made up of 14 amino acids. Germline CDR1 is SGHNT and CDR2 is YENEEA. CDR3 bases: TGTGCCAGCAGCGGGGCGGGAGGATACAATGAGCAGTTCTTC. Encoded protein: CASSGAGGYNEQFF. The whole variable domain, filled in from reference TRBV11-3 and TRBJ2-1, reads EAGVVQSPRYKIIEKKQPVAFWCNPISGHNTLYWYLQNLGQGPELLIRYENEEAVDDSQLPKDRFSAERLKGVDSTLKIQPAELGDSAVYLCASSGAGGYNEQFFGPGTRLTVL.

The chain links TRBV7-9 to TRBJ1-4; D is unresolved. The CDR3 length is 12 residues. Trimming left V 5 bases short and J 7 bases short, with 8 bases between. CDR1 is SEHNR and CDR2 is FQNEAQ in the germline V gene (reference sequence). The CDR3 sequence: CASSLRIEKLFF. CDR3 nucleotide sequence: TGTGCCAGCAGCCTACGGATTGAAAAACTGTTTTTT.

To note about this clone: It is likely a read error: a sequence one base away is far more abundant. The chain employs TRBV12-3 or TRBV12-4 and TRBJ1-5; D uncertain. The CDR3 has 12 residues. V dropped 1 base and J dropped 6 bases, with 4 bases sitting between them. In nucleotides, the CDR3 is TGTGCCAGCAGTTTAGGGGGTCAGCCCCAGCATTTT. Encoded protein: CASSLGGQPQHF.

The chain links TRBV20-1 to TRBJ2-7, with 11 bases lining up with TRBD2. Germline CDR1 is DFQATT and CDR2 is SNEGSKA (reference sequence). V lost 3 bases to trimming and J lost 2 bases; unmatched junction nucleotides: 3. The CDR3 consists of 14 residues. CDR3 coding DNA: TGCAGTGCTAGTGGTAGCGGGAGGGCCTACGAGCAGTACTTC. It specifies CSASGSGRAYEQYF.

In this sample, this clone turned up a few times. This chain joins TRBV19 and TRBJ1-2, with 7 bases matching TRBD1. The V gene's germline CDR1 is LNHDA and CDR2 SQIVND (reference sequence). V was clipped by 3 bases and J by 4 bases; unmatched bases: 11. This CDR3 is built from 16 residues. The CDR3 DNA follows: TGTGCCAGTAGTATGATGCCGACAGGGTTGGGCTATGGCTACACCTTC. Protein: CASSMMPTGLGYGYTF.

The rearrangement joins TRBV6-6 to TRBJ2-7, with D possibly being TRBD1 (6 bases). The CDR3 length is 13 residues. Trimming took 4 bases from V and 6 from J, leaving 13 bases between them. Germline CDR1 reads MNHNY; CDR2 reads SVGAGI (reference sequence). The CDR3 is CASSSLTGSEQYF. In DNA, the CDR3 is TGTGCCAGCAGTTCACTGACAGGTAGCGAGCAGTACTTC.

The rearrangement uses TRBV27 and TRBJ2-3; TRBD1 matches 8 bases. The CDR3 has 17 amino acids. J lost 0 bases, V lost 4 bases, and 9 bases had no gene match. The V gene's germline CDR1 is MNHEY and CDR2 SMNVEV (reference sequence). CDR3 nucleotides: TGTGCCAGCAGTTCCGCGGACAGGGTAATTAGCACAGATACGCAGTATTTT. The encoded protein is CASSSADRVISTDTQYF.

This clone was counted only a few times. The chain is built from TRBV11-2 and TRBJ2-7; TRBD2 might be the D (6 bases). Germline CDR1 SGHAT, CDR2 FQNNGV. V was clipped by 6 bases and J by 0 bases, with 9 bases between them. The CDR3 spans 13 residues. The CDR3 coding sequence is TGTGCCAGCAGGGACTATTTCTCCTACGAGCAGTACTTC. Protein: CASRDYFSYEQYF.

The rearrangement links TRBV5-1 to TRBJ1-1; perhaps TRBD1 as D (6 bases). CDR1 is SGHRS, CDR2 YFSETQ, per germline. V lost 0 bases, J lost 3 bases, and 15 bases lay in between. The CDR3 runs 16 residues. The CDR3 DNA sequence: TGCGCCAGCAGCTTGGCCAGCTCTAGGGGGGACACTGAAGCTTTCTTT. Amino acids: CASSLASSRGDTEAFF.

V and J are TRBV12-5 and TRBJ1-1; no clear D gene. The V and J ends lost 3 bases and 0 bases respectively, with 8 bases between them. The CDR3 is 14 residues long. CDR1 and CDR2 from the germline V gene are LGHNT and FRNRAP. The CDR3 nucleotides read TGTGCTAGTGGTTTTTTTGACATGAACACTGAAGCTTTCTTT. This codes for CASGFFDMNTEAFF.

V gene TRBV15 combines with J gene TRBJ2-2; 8 bases align to TRBD1. The CDR3 has 15 amino acids. V was pared by 3 bases and J by 6 bases, with 6 bases of the junction left unmatched. CDR1 is LNHNV, CDR2 YYDKDF, per germline (reference sequence). CDR3: CATSSNQGAPGELFF. CDR3 nucleotides: TGTGCCACCAGCAGCAACCAGGGGGCACCCGGGGAGCTGTTTTTT.

In DNA form, the CDR3 reads TGTGCCAGCAGGGCCGGGGGCTTCACCGGGGAGCTGTTTTTT. Translated: CASRAGGFTGELFF. The chain carries TRBV3-1 (or the pseudogene TRBV3-2) and TRBJ2-2; perhaps D is TRBD1 or TRBD2 (6 bases each). The V end lost 6 bases, the J end lost 4 bases, and 12 bases lay between the germline ends. CDR1 and CDR2 (germline): LGHDT, YNNKEL (reference sequence). This CDR3 is 14 amino acids long.

The chain combines TRBV5-6 with TRBJ2-5; D remains ambiguous. Germline V gene lookup returns CDR1 SGHDT and CDR2 YYEEEE. This CDR3 spans 12 amino acids. V was pared by 1 base and J by 4 bases, with 5 bases between. CDR3 residues: CASSLTRETQYF. For the CDR3, the DNA is TGTGCCAGCAGCTTGACACGAGAGACCCAGTACTTC.